In this sample, the clone carrying this TCR beta chain turned up once. These data belong to a study of cytomegalovirus exposure and HLA in healthy donors. 60 Vbeta and 13 Jbeta primers were used in PCR. Profiled with immunoSEQ multiplex PCR; TCRdb holds only in-frame clones, not every one. The profile shows about 120,000 clones, around 76% of them singletons. The clonotype was recovered from a man aged 60 to 69 in good health and CMV-seropositive. The sequenced material came from PBMCs.

The CDR3 bases are TGTGCCAGCAGCTTAACAACAGTGAACACTGAAGCTTTCTTT. Protein: CASSLTTVNTEAFF. The gene calls are TRBV7-2 and TRBJ1-1, with unresolved D. This CDR3 region has 14 residues. Trimming removed 2 bases from V and 0 bases from J, with 7 bases in between. Germline V gives CDR1 SGHTA, CDR2 FQGNSA.